Each of the 16 T cell receptor beta chains below was sequenced from the same sample in a study of cytomegalovirus exposure and HLA in healthy donors (dated 2017 in TCRdb). Receptor libraries were prepared by the immunoSEQ multiplex PCR assay. The multiplex PCR relied on a mix of 60 forward primers for TCR Vbeta segments and 13 reverse primers for TCR Jbeta segments. TCRdb took this table from immuneACCESS and kept in-frame rearrangements with V and J called. Such tables lack part of the clones; where checked against another copy, unresolved V genes explain under half of the gap, and the rest is unexplained. This sample holds 100,000 or so clones; less than 80% were observed only once. Together, the top ten hold around 2.3% of the sample. Material: PBMCs. Receptors originate from a man younger than 45 in good health and CMV-seronegative.

A few counts support this clone. The chain recombines TRBV13 with TRBJ1-1, with a possible D match to TRBD1 (5 bases). Trimming took 8 bases from V and 6 from J, leaving 19 bases between them. The germline CDR1 and CDR2 sequences are PRHDT and FYEKMQ (reference sequence). The CDR3 sequence is 14 residues long. The chain's CDR3 is CASSSGRRAPEAFF. DNA for the CDR3: TGTGCCAGCTCATCGGGACGGAGGGCTCCTGAAGCTTTCTTT.

This clone was observed a handful of times. V is TRBV5-1 and J is TRBJ1-6, with TRBD1 as a possible D gene (6 bases). Per the germline V gene, CDR1 is SGHRS and CDR2 is YFSETQ. Trimming took 7 bases from V and 8 from J, leaving 13 bases between them. This CDR3 has 13 residues. The CDR3 nucleotides read TGCGCCAGCGCGGGGGCCCTAGATTCACCCCTCCACTTT. Its protein product is CASAGALDSPLHF.

The rearrangement uses TRBV5-1 and TRBJ2-2, with a tentative D call TRBD2 (5 bases). This CDR3 spans 15 amino acids. V was cut by 0 bases and J by 5 bases, with 11 bases left in between. Germline V gene lookup returns CDR1 SGHRS and CDR2 YFSETQ. The CDR3 loop reads CASSLATSGTGELFF. The CDR3 DNA reads as TGCGCCAGCAGCTTGGCGACCTCGGGGACCGGGGAGCTGTTTTTT.

The sample holds a few counts of this clone. V and J are TRBV12-5 and TRBJ2-2, with TRBD2 matching 10 bases. The CDR3 extends over 16 amino acids. Germline CDR1 reads LGHNT; CDR2 reads FRNRAP. J gave up 4 bases and V 8 bases, and 10 bases lay outside the gene matches. CDR3 sequence: CASWLAGAAATGELFF. CDR3 in DNA: TGTGCTAGTTGGCTAGCGGGGGCTGCCGCCACCGGGGAGCTGTTTTTT.

The chain joins TRBV4-1 to TRBJ1-3; D gene uncertain. The V and J ends lost 0 bases and 3 bases respectively, with 6 bases between them. This CDR3 comprises 14 residues. Per the germline V gene, CDR1 is MGHRA and CDR2 is YSYEKL. The DNA for the CDR3 is TGCGCCAGCAGCCAAGATCCAGGTGGAAACACCATATATTTT. This sequence encodes CASSQDPGGNTIYF.

V is TRBV7-2 and J is TRBJ2-3; 7 bases map to TRBD2. The trim removed 0 bases at V and 2 bases at J, leaving 2 bases unmatched. The CDR3 extends over 15 amino acids. CDR1 is SGHTA, CDR2 FQGNSA, per germline. The CDR3 reads CASSLAGGFTDTQYF. In DNA form, the CDR3 reads TGTGCCAGCAGCTTAGCCGGGGGGTTCACAGATACGCAGTATTTT. Looking up the rest from reference TRBV7-2 and TRBJ2-3 gives the full variable domain: GAGVSQSPSNKVTEKGKDVELRCDPISGHTALYWYRQSLGQGLEFLIYFQGNSAPDKSGLPSDRFSAERTGGSVSTLTIQRTQQEDSAVYLCASSLAGGFTDTQYFGPGTRLTVL.

Only a few counts were recorded for this clone. This sequence joins TRBV7-9 and TRBJ2-1; D might be TRBD2 (7 bases). Trimming left V 1 base short and J 8 bases short, with 18 bases between. This CDR3 has 16 amino acids. Germline V gene data show CDR1 as SEHNR and CDR2 as FQNEAQ (reference sequence). This CDR3 is CASSLVRGGAMDEQFF. DNA for the CDR3: TGTGCCAGCAGCTTAGTTAGGGGGGGGGCGATGGATGAGCAGTTCTTC.

This clone was seen a few times. The chain links TRBV7-9 to TRBJ1-1; no firm D call. CDR3 length equals 15 residues. Trimming left V 5 bases short and J 6 bases short, with 19 bases between. Germline CDR1 reads SEHNR; CDR2 reads FQNEAQ (reference sequence). The CDR3 here is CASSPKLRIAAEAFF. CDR3 bases: TGTGCCAGCAGCCCGAAGCTCCGGATAGCGGCTGAAGCTTTCTTT.

This clone was picked up a small number of times. The genes are TRBV7-2 and TRBJ2-1; 8 nucleotides match TRBD2. The trim removed 5 bases at V and 8 bases at J, leaving 11 bases unmatched. This CDR3 is built from 15 residues. CDR1 is SGHTA and CDR2 is FQGNSA in the germline V gene. The CDR3 nucleotides are TGTGCCAGCAGCCTCCGGGGGGGGGCAGGCTATGAGCAGTTCTTC. It is translated as CASSLRGGAGYEQFF.

The V and J genes are TRBV4-1 and TRBJ2-1, with D tentatively TRBD2 (7 bases). Germline CDR1 reads MGHRA; CDR2 reads YSYEKL. CDR3 length: 14 amino acids. V gave up 3 bases and J gave up 11 bases, with 17 bases separating them. This CDR3 is CASSHGGGAGQQFF. In DNA form, the CDR3 reads TGCGCCAGCAGCCATGGAGGGGGGGCGGGTCAGCAGTTCTTC.

This clone was observed a few times. The chain combines TRBV6-6 with TRBJ2-7; D is unresolved. The CDR3 loop spans 11 amino acids. Germline CDR1 and CDR2: MNHNY and SVGAGI (reference sequence). V was clipped by 4 bases and J by 7 bases, with 8 bases between them. CDR3 region: CASSSSWEQYF. CDR3 in DNA: TGTGCCAGCAGTTCGAGTTGGGAGCAGTACTTC.

The J gene is TRBJ1-2, the V gene TRBV5-6; D is unclear. CDR1 is SGHDT and CDR2 is YYEEEE in the germline V gene. Deletions cut 4 bases from V and 7 bases from J, with 17 bases between. The CDR3 consists of 14 residues. CDR3 residues: CASSPGGLLGGYTF. The CDR3 DNA reads TGTGCCAGCAGCCCAGGAGGCCTCCTAGGTGGCTACACCTTC.

J is TRBJ2-5 and V is TRBV19; weak D call: TRBD1 (6 bases). Trimming stripped 5 bases from V and 1 base from J, with 11 bases between. This CDR3 spans 14 amino acids. Germline V gene lookup returns CDR1 LNHDA and CDR2 SQIVND (reference sequence). Here the CDR3 DNA reads TGTGCCAGTAGTCTACAGGGAGTCCAAGAGACCCAGTACTTC. It encodes CASSLQGVQETQYF.

V gene TRBV6-5 combines with J gene TRBJ1-2, with 8 bases identical to TRBD1. The CDR3 loop spans 15 amino acids. V was pared by 6 bases and J by 3 bases, with 9 bases of the junction left unmatched. Per the germline V gene, CDR1 is MNHEY and CDR2 is SVGAGI. CDR3 nucleotide sequence: TGTGCCAGCAGCCCCGTTGACAGGGGAGACTATGGCTACACCTTC. This codes for CASSPVDRGDYGYTF.

This clone came up a few times. The chain combines TRBV28 with TRBJ2-7; the match to TRBD1 covers 8 bases. The J segment lost 6 bases and the V segment lost 4 bases, leaving 8 bases of the junction unmatched. The germline gives CDR1 MDHEN, CDR2 SYDVKM. The CDR3 contains 14 residues. CDR3 coding DNA: TGTGCCAGCAGTTCGCGACAGGGGAGGTCCGAGCAGTACTTC. Translating it yields CASSSRQGRSEQYF.

This clone was observed a single time. In DNA form, the CDR3 reads TGTGCCAGCAGTTCCACAGGGTTCCTGACTTTC. This translates into CASSSTGFLTF. The V and J genes are TRBV6-5 and TRBJ2-6, with a possible D match to TRBD1 (6 bases). The germline CDR1 and CDR2 sequences are MNHEY and SVGAGI. CDR3 length: 11 amino acids. V lost 4 bases and J 14 bases, leaving 9 bases between the germline ends.